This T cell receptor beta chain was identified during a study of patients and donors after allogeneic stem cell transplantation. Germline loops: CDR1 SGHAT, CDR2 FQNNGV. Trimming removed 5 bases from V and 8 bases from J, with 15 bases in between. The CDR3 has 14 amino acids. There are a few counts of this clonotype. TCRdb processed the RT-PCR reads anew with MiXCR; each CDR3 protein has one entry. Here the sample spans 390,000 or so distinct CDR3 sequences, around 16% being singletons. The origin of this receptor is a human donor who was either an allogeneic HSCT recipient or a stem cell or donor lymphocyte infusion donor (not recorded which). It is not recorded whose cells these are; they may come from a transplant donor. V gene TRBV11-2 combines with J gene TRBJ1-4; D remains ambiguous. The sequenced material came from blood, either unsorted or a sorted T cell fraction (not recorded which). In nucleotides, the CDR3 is TGTGCCAGCAGCCTTGGGTTACCCACAGAAAAACTGTTTTTT. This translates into CASSLGLPTEKLFF.